The 26 T cell receptor beta chains in this list originate from one sample, sequenced in a study of T-cell reconstitution after alpha-beta-depleted transplantation in children. Unique molecular identifiers were used to barcode this TCRbeta library. TCRdb re-analysed the PCR reads in MiXCR, keeping a single row per CDR3 protein. Of about 300,000 distinct CDR3 sequences listed, about 9.5% were seen once; the top ten hold less than 9%. The specimen comprised PBMCs, sampled before TCRalphabeta/CD19-depleted stem cell transplant. The receptors come from a boy under three years old with acute myeloid leukemia, due to receive a stem cell transplant.

The rearrangement uses TRBV25-1 and TRBJ2-7; 7 bases are a match to TRBD1. The CDR3 sequence is 13 residues long. V trimming: 7 bases; J trimming: 3 bases; junction bases outside the gene matches: 6. CDR1 and CDR2 from the germline V gene are MGHDK and SYGVNS. The DNA of the CDR3 is TGTGCCAGCACCTTAGGGGGCAGCTACGAGCAGTACTTC. Translating gives CASTLGGSYEQYF.

The chain combines TRBV20-1 with TRBJ2-1; 8 bases agree with TRBD2. The CDR3 length is 14 residues. The germline CDR1 and CDR2 sequences are DFQATT and SNEGSKA (reference sequence). The junction had 5 bases not matched to a gene; V was cut back by 1 base and J by 6 bases. DNA of the CDR3: TGCAGTGCTAGAGTGGGACTAGTGGCCAATGAGCAGTTCTTC. This gives the protein CSARVGLVANEQFF.

This clonotype was seen repeatedly, ten times or more. The CDR3 is CASSNMDLNQPQHF. CDR3 nucleotide sequence: TGTGCCAGCAGTAATATGGACCTCAATCAGCCCCAGCATTTT. The gene calls are TRBV28 and TRBJ1-5, with D unresolved. The CDR3 runs 14 residues. Germline V lookup: CDR1 MDHEN, CDR2 SYDVKM. V was clipped by 5 bases and J by 3 bases, with 11 bases between them.

This clonotype was seen many times. The V and J genes are TRBV9 and TRBJ1-4; D is possibly TRBD1 (6 bases). The CDR3 runs 16 residues. CDR1 SGDLS and CDR2 YYNGEE come from the germline V gene. With 5 bases removed from V and 0 bases from J, the gap between germline ends came to 14 bases. The CDR3 coding sequence is TGTGCCAGCAGTCAACAGGGCTTTGCAACTAATGAAAAACTGTTTTTT. Residues: CASSQQGFATNEKLFF.

This clonotype was recorded at least ten times. The rearrangement uses TRBV6-4 and TRBJ2-2; TRBD1 is a possible D gene (6 bases). This CDR3 comprises 14 residues. Per germline, CDR1 MRHNA and CDR2 SNTAGT. Trimming removed 6 bases from V and 3 bases from J, with 11 bases in between. CDR3 coding DNA: TGTGCCAGCAGATGGGACACTTACACCGGGGAGCTGTTTTTT. This gives the protein CASRWDTYTGELFF.

This clonotype was picked up many times. The J gene is TRBJ2-5, the V gene TRBV9, with 14 bases matching TRBD2. CDR1 and CDR2 (germline): SGDLS, YYNGEE. The CDR3 covers 17 residues. The V segment lost 4 bases and the J segment 2 bases; nucleotides outside the gene matches: 7. The CDR3 sequence: CASSPGLAGGYQETQYF. The CDR3 DNA reads TGTGCCAGCAGCCCCGGACTAGCGGGGGGTTATCAAGAGACCCAGTACTTC.

This clonotype was found many times. The genes are TRBV4-3 and TRBJ1-3; D is ambiguous. The germline gives CDR1 LGHNA, CDR2 YSLEER. The CDR3 is made up of 15 amino acids. Trimming took 0 bases from V and 3 from J, leaving 9 bases between them. CDR3 DNA: TGCGCCAGCAGCCAAGATCGGCAGTATGGAAACACCATATATTTT. Amino acid sequence: CASSQDRQYGNTIYF.

The sample holds many counts of this clonotype. The rearrangement joins TRBV20-1 to TRBJ2-1; D might be TRBD2 (5 bases). The CDR3 spans 13 residues. V gave up 0 bases and J gave up 5 bases, with 8 bases separating them. Germline values: CDR1 DFQATT, CDR2 SNEGSKA (reference sequence). CDR3 amino acids: CSARDERDNEQFF. CDR3 DNA sequence: TGCAGTGCTAGAGATGAGAGGGACAATGAGCAGTTCTTC.

The table lists this clonotype with many counts. The J gene is TRBJ2-3, the V gene TRBV9; the D is unclear. The germline V gene has CDR1 SGDLS and CDR2 YYNGEE. Deletions cut 4 bases from V and 2 bases from J, with 14 bases between. The CDR3 sequence is 15 residues long. As DNA, the CDR3 is TGTGCCAGCAGCCCTGCTTTATCTCCCACAGATACGCAGTATTTT. Its translation is CASSPALSPTDTQYF.

The table lists this clonotype with a few counts. The chain recombines TRBV27 with TRBJ2-5, with 7 bases fitting TRBD2. Losses at the gene ends were 5 bases for V and 5 bases for J; bases not matched to a gene: 5. Germline V lookup: CDR1 MNHEY, CDR2 SMNVEV (reference sequence). CDR3 length: 13 amino acids. The CDR3 sequence: CASSVTSWETQYF. The CDR3 nucleotides read TGTGCCAGCAGTGTGACTAGCTGGGAGACCCAGTACTTC.

This clonotype has ten or more counts. The V and J genes are TRBV24-1 and TRBJ2-5; possibly TRBD2 for D (5 bases). The CDR3 consists of 16 residues. V lost 4 bases, J lost 1 base, and 15 bases lay in between. Germline V gene data show CDR1 as KGHDR and CDR2 as SFDVKD. DNA for the CDR3: TGTGCCACCAGTGAAACCGGACTGGAGAGCCAAGAGACCCAGTACTTC. It translates to CATSETGLESQETQYF.

In its sample, this clonotype was seen many times. The CDR3 spells CASSSGGGETQYF. Here the CDR3 DNA reads TGTGCCAGCAGCTCCGGAGGGGGAGAGACCCAGTACTTC. The V and J genes are TRBV2 and TRBJ2-5; D may correspond to TRBD1 or TRBD2 (6 bases each). The CDR3 has 13 residues. Germline-derived CDR1 and CDR2 are SNHLY and FYNNEI. Trimming took off 6 bases at V and 4 bases at J, with 12 bases between the two ends.

This clonotype was detected only a few times. This rearrangement joins TRBV7-2 to TRBJ2-1; TRBD2 might be the D (6 bases). The CDR3 contains 17 residues. Trimming took 3 bases from V and 3 from J, leaving 18 bases between them. The germline gives CDR1 SGHTA, CDR2 FQGNSA. The CDR3 coding sequence is TGTGCCAGCAGCTTTAGGGGCGGGACTTTTTTCTACAATGAGCAGTTCTTC. Amino acid sequence: CASSFRGGTFFYNEQFF.

The chain joins TRBV18 to TRBJ1-6, with TRBD1 as a possible D gene (5 bases). Per the germline V gene, CDR1 is KGHSH and CDR2 is LQKENI. With 1 base removed from V and 4 bases from J, the gap between germline ends came to 5 bases. The CDR3 loop spans 14 amino acids. CDR3 sequence (DNA): TGTGCCAGCTCACCACGACAGTATAATTCACCCCTCCACTTT. As protein: CASSPRQYNSPLHF.

This clonotype was detected ten times or more. The rearrangement joins TRBV29-1 to TRBJ2-3; a possible D gene is TRBD1 (6 bases). The CDR3 is 14 residues long. V lost 0 bases to trimming and J lost 5 bases, with 12 bases between them. The germline V gene has CDR1 SQVTM and CDR2 ANQGSEA. The CDR3 region is CSVEEGARRDTQYF. In nucleotides, the CDR3 is TGCAGCGTTGAAGAGGGGGCGCGTAGAGATACGCAGTATTTT.

This clonotype has at least ten counts. The chain has TRBV28 and TRBJ2-1, with 11 bases identical to TRBD2. This CDR3 has 17 residues. V was clipped by 0 bases and J by 1 base; unmatched bases: 2. Germline-derived CDR1 and CDR2 are MDHEN and SYDVKM. The CDR3 DNA sequence: TGTGCCAGCAGTTTATGGCTAGCGGGGGGATCCTACAATGAGCAGTTCTTC. This encodes CASSLWLAGGSYNEQFF.

In this sample, this clonotype turned up many times. This rearrangement joins TRBV5-1 to TRBJ2-1, with TRBD1 as a possible D gene (5 bases). Germline CDR1 and CDR2: SGHRS and YFSETQ. V lost 6 bases, J lost 12 bases, and 25 bases lay in between. The CDR3 is made up of 15 amino acids. This CDR3 reads CASTFRAFPARGQFF. The CDR3 DNA sequence: TGCGCCAGCACATTCAGGGCTTTTCCGGCCAGAGGGCAGTTCTTC.

This clonotype was seen many times. CDR3 sequence reads: CASSFLAGGPEQNIQYF. The DNA for the CDR3 is TGTGCCAGCAGTTTCTTAGCGGGAGGGCCGGAGCAAAACATTCAGTACTTC. The chain has TRBV28 and TRBJ2-4, with TRBD2 matching 11 bases. This CDR3 has 17 residues. Trimming at V came to 3 bases and at J to 5 bases, leaving 9 bases not matched to a gene. Germline V CDR1 and CDR2: MDHEN, SYDVKM. The full variable domain, its missing parts supplied by reference TRBV28 and TRBJ2-4, is DVKVTQSSRYLVKRTGEKVFLECVQDMDHENMFWYRQDPGLGLRLIYFSYDVKMKEKGDIPEGYSVSREKKERFSLILESASTNQTSMYLCASSFLAGGPEQNIQYFGAGTRLSVL.

The chain combines TRBV4-3 with TRBJ2-1; 8 bases agree with TRBD2. The V segment lost 0 bases and the J segment 8 bases; nucleotides outside the gene matches: 9. Germline V gene sequence: CDR1 LGHNA, CDR2 YSLEER. The CDR3 runs 16 residues. CDR3 bases: TGCGCCAGCAGCCAAGATCGGGGACTAGTCTCAGATGAGCAGTTCTTC. The encoded protein is CASSQDRGLVSDEQFF.

This clonotype was counted many times. This sequence joins TRBV20-1 and TRBJ2-7; 8 bases map to TRBD2. This CDR3 has 15 amino acids. Trimming removed 6 bases from V and 4 bases from J; junction bases left unmatched: 14. Per germline, CDR1 DFQATT and CDR2 SNEGSKA (reference sequence). In nucleotides, the CDR3 is TGCAGTGCCAGGCGAGCTTGGCGGGAGGAGTACGAGCAGTACTTC. Amino acids: CSARRAWREEYEQYF.

The sample holds many counts of this clonotype. The chain's CDR3 is CASSDSRAEPQHF. The CDR3 DNA reads TGTGCCAGCTCCGACAGCCGCGCCGAGCCCCAGCATTTT. The genes are TRBV18 and TRBJ1-5, with a tentative D call TRBD1 (5 bases). This CDR3 has 13 amino acids. V was cut by 6 bases and J by 8 bases, with 14 bases left in between. From germline, CDR1 is KGHSH and CDR2 LQKENI.

On this clonotype: The conserved phenylalanine or tryptophan normally closing the CDR3 is absent here, so this likely arose from a read error. The genes are TRBV12-3 or TRBV12-4 and TRBJ2-3, with D uncertain. The CDR3 is made up of 14 amino acids. V was clipped by 1 base and J by 4 bases, with 9 bases between them. The CDR3 is CASSLGSGPDTQYL. The CDR3 DNA follows: TGTGCCAGCAGTTTAGGGTCCGGGCCAGATACGCAGTATTTG.

Notes on this clonotype: This may be a read error, as it is one base from a much larger clone. This chain uses TRBV12-3 or TRBV12-4 with TRBJ2-5, with 7 nucleotides matching TRBD1. V shed 6 bases and J 1 base; nucleotides not matched to a gene: 5. The CDR3 sequence is 14 residues long. Written as DNA, the CDR3 is TGTGCCAGCAGCTCGGGACAGACCCAAGAGACCCAGTACTTC. Translating it yields CASSSGQTQETQYF.

The table lists this clonotype with many counts. The chain is built from TRBV4-3 and TRBJ2-1; TRBD1 aligns across 9 bases. This CDR3 spans 15 amino acids. The germline V gene encodes CDR1 LGHNA and CDR2 YSLEER. V lost 6 bases, J lost 3 bases, and 6 bases stayed unmatched. For the CDR3, the DNA is TGCGCCAGCAGTCCGGGACAGGGAAACTACAATGAGCAGTTCTTC. This sequence encodes CASSPGQGNYNEQFF.

This clonotype was recorded many times. The chain employs TRBV7-2 and TRBJ2-7; 8 nucleotides match TRBD1. The CDR3 contains 16 residues. V shed 4 bases, J shed 3 bases, and the junction held 11 bases outside the gene matches. Germline-derived CDR1 and CDR2 are SGHTA and FQGNSA. CDR3 DNA: TGTGCCAGCAGCTCCGGGACAGGTCGGCACCGCTACGAGCAGTACTTC. Translated: CASSSGTGRHRYEQYF.

This clonotype was recorded a few times. V usage is TRBV19 and J usage is TRBJ2-1; possible D gene TRBD2, 6 bases. The germline V and J ends were trimmed by 9 bases and 9 bases, with 12 bases remaining between them. The germline V gene encodes CDR1 LNHDA and CDR2 SQIVND (reference sequence). CDR3 length equals 11 residues. The CDR3 sequence is CASTEGFEQFF. In DNA, the CDR3 is TGTGCCAGCACGGAGGGGTTTGAGCAGTTCTTC.